The 27 T cell receptor beta chains below were found in one sample sequenced in a study of shared clonotypes between healthy human individuals. The data were produced by immunoSEQ multiplex PCR, yet TCRdb's version contains in-frame clones alone and is incomplete. The sample records about 450,000 clones, around 80% being singletons. The specimen was PBMCs. The receptor set was obtained from a woman in her thirties or forties in good health. Some clones in this sample may be carry-over from other donors' samples.

As concerns this clone: The identical CDR3 is also encoded by other nucleotide sequences in the sample. The rearrangement links TRBV9 to TRBJ2-1, with 11 bases fitting TRBD2. CDR1 is SGDLS and CDR2 is YYNGEE in the germline V gene. V was clipped by 4 bases and J by 2 bases; unmatched bases: 8. This CDR3 has 17 residues. The DNA for the CDR3 is TGTGCCAGCAGCCCTACCGGGACTAGCGGAACCTACAATGAGCAGTTCTTC. It codes for CASSPTGTSGTYNEQFF.

The rearrangement joins TRBV9 to TRBJ1-4, with D possibly TRBD1 on 6 matching bases. V was shortened by 0 bases and J by 2 bases, with 11 bases between the two germline ends. The CDR3 totals 16 residues. CDR1 SGDLS and CDR2 YYNGEE come from the germline V gene. The CDR3 region is CASSVGGQGTNEKLFF. The CDR3 bases are TGTGCCAGCAGCGTAGGTGGCCAGGGGACTAATGAAAAACTGTTTTTT.

This chain links TRBV5-4 with TRBJ2-7; D not resolved. Per the germline V gene, CDR1 is SGHNT and CDR2 is YYREEE (reference sequence). Trimming took 0 bases from V and 2 from J, leaving 9 bases between them. This CDR3 comprises 14 residues. CDR3 loop: CASSLVPGPYEQYF. CDR3 nucleotide sequence: TGTGCCAGCAGCTTGGTCCCCGGCCCCTACGAGCAGTACTTC.

CDR3 region: CASSVEGFTEAFF. The CDR3 DNA reads TGTGCCAGCAGCGTAGAGGGGTTTACTGAAGCTTTCTTT. This chain uses TRBV9 with TRBJ1-1; TRBD1 is a possible D gene (5 bases). The CDR3 contains 13 residues. The germline V and J ends were trimmed by 0 bases and 5 bases, with 8 bases remaining between them. The germline CDR1 and CDR2 sequences are SGDLS and YYNGEE.

The chain combines TRBV19 with TRBJ2-5; the D is unclear. This CDR3 spans 15 amino acids. Germline loops: CDR1 LNHDA, CDR2 SQIVND (reference sequence). V lost 3 bases to trimming and J lost 5 bases, with 16 bases between them. The CDR3 sequence is CASSISSRDGETQYF. The CDR3 DNA is TGTGCCAGTAGTATTAGTAGTCGCGACGGGGAGACCCAGTACTTC. Looking up the rest from reference TRBV19 and TRBJ2-5 gives the full variable domain: DGGITQSPKYLFRKEGQNVTLSCEQNLNHDAMYWYRQDPGQGLRLIYYSQIVNDFQKGDIAEGYSVSREKKESFPLTVTSAQKNPTAFYLCASSISSRDGETQYFGPGTRLLVL.

This clone was observed a few times. The chain has TRBV5-5 and TRBJ1-3; D is possibly TRBD1 (5 bases). Germline CDR1 reads SGHKS; CDR2 reads YYEKEE (reference sequence). The CDR3 has 16 residues. The V end was cut by 4 bases, the J end by 0 bases, with 14 bases between. The DNA of the CDR3 is TGTGCCAGCAGCCCGGGACTTCCCTACTCTGGAAACACCATATATTTT. It yields the protein CASSPGLPYSGNTIYF.

There are a few counts of this clone. The rearrangement links TRBV27 to TRBJ2-7, with 9 bases lining up with TRBD1. This CDR3 has 14 amino acids. The germline V gene encodes CDR1 MNHEY and CDR2 SMNVEV (reference sequence). Trimming removed 5 bases from V and 6 bases from J; junction bases left unmatched: 8. The CDR3 loop is CASSQTGGSLEQYF. The DNA of the CDR3 is TGTGCCAGCAGTCAGACAGGGGGTTCCCTCGAGCAGTACTTC.

The chain has TRBV18 and TRBJ2-1, with a weak D call TRBD1 (6 bases). Germline CDR1 and CDR2: KGHSH and LQKENI. V lost 1 base, J lost 5 bases, and 15 bases lay in between. CDR3 length equals 16 residues. The CDR3 region is CASSPRIRTANNEQFF. The CDR3 region has the DNA TGTGCCAGCTCACCACGAATACGGACAGCAAACAATGAGCAGTTCTTC. The whole variable domain, remainder taken from reference TRBV18 and TRBJ2-1, is NAGVMQNPRHLVRRRGQEARLRCSPMKGHSHVYWYRQLPEEGLKFMVYLQKENIIDESGMPKERFSAEFPKEGPSILRIQQVVRGDSAAYFCASSPRIRTANNEQFFGPGTRLTVL.

The V call is TRBV29-1, the J call TRBJ2-1; 9 bases agree with TRBD2. CDR3 length equals 14 residues. CDR1 is SQVTM and CDR2 is ANQGSEA in the germline V gene. Losses at the gene ends were 6 bases for V and 8 bases for J; bases not matched to a gene: 11. The CDR3 reads CSVGRGSGRYEQFF. The DNA for the CDR3 is TGCAGCGTGGGAAGGGGTAGCGGGAGATATGAGCAGTTCTTC.

V is TRBV7-2 and J is TRBJ2-7, with 12 bases lining up with TRBD2. V gave up 4 bases and J gave up 12 bases; unmatched junction bases: 10. CDR3 length equals 14 residues. CDR1 and CDR2 (germline): SGHTA, FQGNSA. The CDR3 DNA sequence: TGTGCCAGCAGCTCCGACCCGACTAGCGGGAGACGGTACTTC. Translated: CASSSDPTSGRRYF.

J is TRBJ1-3 and V is TRBV30; a possible D gene is TRBD1 (5 bases). The V end lost 5 bases, the J end lost 0 bases, and 11 bases lay between the germline ends. This CDR3 has 14 residues. Per the germline V gene, CDR1 is GTSNPN and CDR2 is SVGIG (reference sequence). The CDR3 DNA reads as TGTGCCTGGGACAGTTCCTTCTCTGGAAACACCATATATTTT. Its protein is CAWDSSFSGNTIYF.

In this sample, this clone turned up many times. The genes are TRBV7-9 and TRBJ1-2; D is undetermined. This CDR3 has 12 amino acids. The germline CDR1 and CDR2 sequences are SEHNR and FQNEAQ (reference sequence). V lost 5 bases to trimming and J lost 5 bases, with 9 bases between them. The CDR3 nucleotides read TGTGCCAGCAGCGTGTCGGGGTATGGCTACACCTTC. Residues: CASSVSGYGYTF.

The rearrangement links TRBV5-1 to TRBJ2-2; TRBD2 aligns across 11 bases. CDR1 and CDR2 (germline): SGHRS, YFSETQ. There are 15 residues in the CDR3. With V trimmed by 2 bases and J by 6 bases, 3 bases remained unmatched. CDR3 region: CASSLLAGVSGELFF. The CDR3 coding sequence is TGCGCCAGCAGCTTACTAGCGGGAGTCTCCGGGGAGCTGTTTTTT.

Of note for this clone: Other DNA sequences of this sample code for an identical CDR3. This chain uses TRBV5-1 with TRBJ2-7; 9 nucleotides agree with TRBD1. Germline V gene lookup returns CDR1 SGHRS and CDR2 YFSETQ. The ends lost 0 bases at V and 2 bases at J; junction bases unmatched: 0. This CDR3 contains 14 residues. In nucleotides, the CDR3 is TGCGCCAGCAGCTTGGGACAGGGGGCCTACGAGCAGTACTTC. It codes for CASSLGQGAYEQYF.

V gene TRBV11-3 combines with J gene TRBJ2-3; TRBD2 agrees at 7 bases. Trimming removed 5 bases from V and 4 bases from J; junction bases left unmatched: 6. The CDR3 contains 14 residues. Per the germline V gene, CDR1 is SGHNT and CDR2 is YENEEA. The CDR3 is CASSPGRAADTQYF. DNA of the CDR3: TGTGCCAGCAGCCCTGGGAGGGCCGCAGATACGCAGTATTTT.

The chain uses TRBV18 and TRBJ2-4; perhaps TRBD1 as D (7 bases). Trimming left V 3 bases short and J 5 bases short, with 14 bases between. The germline V gene encodes CDR1 KGHSH and CDR2 LQKENI. This CDR3 spans 15 amino acids. The chain's CDR3 is CASSPAGGTENIQYF. CDR3 coding DNA: TGTGCCAGCTCACCCGCAGGGGGGACGGAAAACATTCAGTACTTC.

V usage is TRBV7-3 and J usage is TRBJ2-1; TRBD2 might be the D (6 bases). Trimming took off 3 bases at V and 3 bases at J, with 12 bases between the two ends. CDR3 length: 15 residues. Germline CDR1 SGHTA, CDR2 FQGTGA. CDR3 coding DNA: TGTGCCAGCAGCTTTGGCGGGGCCCTCTACAATGAGCAGTTCTTC. Its translation: CASSFGGALYNEQFF.

This clone was seen only a few times. V and J are TRBV6-1 and TRBJ1-5, with D perhaps matching TRBD1 (5 bases). The ends were cut back, 2 bases at V and 7 bases at J, with 9 bases in the middle. The CDR3 contains 13 residues. Germline V lookup: CDR1 MNHNS, CDR2 SASEGT. The CDR3: CASSESGLQPQHF. The CDR3 bases are TGTGCCAGCAGTGAATCAGGGTTACAGCCCCAGCATTTT.

The chain employs TRBV7-2 and TRBJ2-3, with 12 bases fitting TRBD2. In germline, CDR1 is SGHTA, CDR2 FQGNSA. CDR3 length: 18 amino acids. J gave up 4 bases and V 3 bases, and 11 bases lay outside the gene matches. CDR3 in amino acids: CASSFGILAGGVADTQYF. Written as DNA, the CDR3 is TGTGCCAGCAGCTTTGGCATACTAGCGGGGGGAGTCGCAGATACGCAGTATTTT.

This clone was recorded at least ten times. The chain is built from TRBV9 and TRBJ2-2; D not certain. V was trimmed by 4 bases and J by 2 bases, leaving 6 bases between them. In germline, CDR1 is SGDLS, CDR2 YYNGEE. This CDR3 is 13 amino acids long. CDR3 amino acids: CASSPTNTGELFF. The DNA for the CDR3 is TGTGCCAGCAGCCCTACAAACACCGGGGAGCTGTTTTTT. The full variable domain, in which reference TRBV9 and TRBJ2-2 provide the parts outside the CDR3, is DSGVTQTPKHLITATGQRVTLRCSPRSGDLSVYWYQQSLDQGLQFLIQYYNGEERAKGNILERFSAQQFPDLHSELNLSSLELGDSALYFCASSPTNTGELFFGEGSRLTVL.

A remark on this clone: It differs at one base from a far larger clone, so likely a read error. This sample also contains other DNA sequences that code for the same CDR3. The rearrangement links TRBV5-1 to TRBJ1-1, with 9 bases that match TRBD1. Losses at the gene ends were 3 bases for V and 5 bases for J; bases not matched to a gene: 8. The CDR3 runs 15 residues. Germline V gene data show CDR1 as SGHRS and CDR2 as YFSETQ. The CDR3, as DNA: TGCGCCAGCAGCTACTCCAGGACAGGGGCTACTGAAGCTTTCTTT. Its translation: CASSYSRTGATEAFF.

This chain joins TRBV9 and TRBJ2-1, with D hard to call. Trimming left V 4 bases short and J 5 bases short, with 13 bases between. The CDR3 is 14 amino acids. Germline CDR1 reads SGDLS; CDR2 reads YYNGEE. CDR3 in DNA: TGTGCCAGCAGCTCCCATGACCCAGACAATGAGCAGTTCTTC. It is translated as CASSSHDPDNEQFF.

V gene TRBV7-9 combines with J gene TRBJ1-1, with D possibly being TRBD1 (6 bases). CDR1 is SEHNR, CDR2 FQNEAQ, per germline (reference sequence). The CDR3 loop spans 13 amino acids. V lost 8 bases and J 4 bases, leaving 14 bases between the germline ends. The CDR3 DNA reads TGTGCCAGCGTACAAATACAGGGCACTGAAGCTTTCTTT. Protein product: CASVQIQGTEAFF.

The rearrangement uses TRBV2 and TRBJ2-1; weak D call: TRBD2 (6 bases). V gave up 6 bases and J gave up 8 bases, with 11 bases separating them. The CDR3 is made up of 12 amino acids. The germline V gene encodes CDR1 SNHLY and CDR2 FYNNEI. The CDR3 DNA reads as TGTGCCAGCAGGTGGGAGGTCGATGAGCAGTTCTTC. It translates to CASRWEVDEQFF.

This clone was recorded once. V and J are TRBV11-2 and TRBJ2-5, with 8 nucleotides matching TRBD2. This CDR3 is built from 15 residues. CDR1 SGHAT and CDR2 FQNNGV come from the germline V gene. V was clipped by 5 bases and J by 5 bases; unmatched bases: 10. CDR3 DNA sequence: TGTGCCAGCAGCCTTAGTATGGCGGGAGGTGAGACCCAGTACTTC. Its protein product is CASSLSMAGGETQYF.

The chain links TRBV5-1 to TRBJ1-2; 7 bases match TRBD1. Trimming took 3 bases from V and 5 from J; bases not matched to a gene: 7. CDR1 SGHRS and CDR2 YFSETQ come from the germline V gene. CDR3 length: 14 amino acids. For the CDR3, the DNA is TGCGCCAGCAGCTCCGCCGGGACAGCTTATGGCTACACCTTC. Amino acid sequence: CASSSAGTAYGYTF.

The V and J genes are TRBV10-2 and TRBJ1-1, with D perhaps TRBD1 (6 bases). The CDR3 runs 12 residues. The germline V and J ends were trimmed by 7 bases and 3 bases, with 9 bases remaining between them. The germline V gene encodes CDR1 WSHSY and CDR2 SAAADI. The CDR3 spells CASKGQDTEAFF. The CDR3 region has the DNA TGCGCCAGCAAGGGACAAGACACTGAAGCTTTCTTT.